Listed below are T cell receptor beta chains from one sample, sequenced in a study of shared clonotypes between healthy human individuals. Here immunoSEQ multiplex PCR was the method, and the copy in TCRdb shows in-frame clones only, minus some. The table lists around 600,000 clones, about 95% of them singletons. The sequenced sample was naive CD8+ T cells sorted from blood. The receptors derive from a woman aged 25 to 45 in good health. Both conserved end residues are part of each CDR3. A D gene is named only where the DNA matches it firmly. The listing skips clone size in some rows; elsewhere it reads once, few, many or a size class.

clone size	D gene	J gene	V gene	CDR3 DNA	CDR3 protein
NA	NA	TRBJ2-1	TRBV21-1	TGTGCCAGCAGCAAGCGGGGGCCTAGCGGGAGGGCCTGGGTCTACAATGAGCAGTTCTTC	CASSKRGPSGRAWVYNEQFF
NA	NA	TRBJ2-5	TRBV19	TGTGCCAGTAGTATAGAGTTCAGGGGACAAGAGACCCAGTACTTC	CASSIEFRGQETQYF
NA	NA	TRBJ1-1	TRBV2	TGTGCCAGCAGCAGTGGACTATTCTTGGAAGCTTTCTTT	CASSSGLFLEAFF
NA	NA	TRBJ2-7	TRBV4-2	TGTGCCAGCAGCCAGGGCGGGTCCTACGAGCAGTACTTC	CASSQGGSYEQYF
NA	NA	TRBJ1-2	TRBV30	TGTGCCTGGAGTCCGAGGAGACAGTTTAACTATGGCTACACCTTC	CAWSPRRQFNYGYTF
NA	NA	TRBJ2-1	TRBV7-9	TGTGCCAGCAGCTTAGCAGACAATGAGCAGTTCTTC	CASSLADNEQFF
NA	NA	TRBJ1-2	TRBV5-6	TGTGCCAGCAGCGACCGGGGGTATGGCTACACCTTC	CASSDRGYGYTF
NA	TRBD2	TRBJ2-7	TRBV5-4	TGTGCCAGCAGCTTGGCTAGCGGTACCTACGAGCAGTACTTC	CASSLASGTYEQYF
NA	NA	TRBJ2-3	TRBV7-9	TGTGCCAGCAGCTTGGGACCCACAGATACGCAGTATTTT	CASSLGPTDTQYF
NA	NA	TRBJ2-1	TRBV5-4	TGTGCCAGCAGCGGCGGACTGATGGACAATGAGCAGTTCTTC	CASSGGLMDNEQFF
NA	TRBD1	TRBJ1-3	TRBV19	TGTGCCAGTAGTCCCGACAGGGAAGGAACTGGAAACACCATATATTTT	CASSPDREGTGNTIYF
NA	NA	TRBJ1-2	TRBV4-1	TGCGCCAGCAGCCAGGGGCCGTCCTCCTCTAACTATGGCTACACCTTC	CASSQGPSSSNYGYTF
few	NA	TRBJ1-1	TRBV19	TGTGCCAGTAGTATAGGAGGTCCCACTGAAGCTTTCTTT	CASSIGGPTEAFF
NA	NA	TRBJ2-7	TRBV19	TGTGCCAGTAGTACAGATAGCGGAAAATTGTCCTACGAGCAGTACTTC	CASSTDSGKLSYEQYF
NA	NA	TRBJ2-3	TRBV19	TGTGCCAGTAGTGGGGGACTCACAGATACGCAGTATTTT	CASSGGLTDTQYF
NA	NA	TRBJ2-1	TRBV30	TGTGCCTGGAGCCCCTCCAATGAGCAGTTCTTC	CAWSPSNEQFF
NA	NA	TRBJ2-7	TRBV15	TGTGCCACCAGCCAGTCCTACGACGAGCAGTACTTC	CATSQSYDEQYF
NA	NA	TRBJ1-1	TRBV5-4	TGTGCCAGCAGCTTTGGGAACACTGAAGCTTTCTTT	CASSFGNTEAFF
NA	TRBD1	TRBJ2-5	TRBV9	TGTGCCAGCAGCGAGCCCGGGGCAGGGGGAAAGACCCAGTACTTC	CASSEPGAGGKTQYF
NA	NA	TRBJ2-7	TRBV11-3	TGTGCCAGCAGCTTTGGCAGCTCCTACGAGCAGTACTTC	CASSFGSSYEQYF
NA	NA	TRBJ2-2	TRBV27	TGTGCCAGCAGTTTCGGGACGAACACCGGGGAGCTGTTTTTT	CASSFGTNTGELFF
NA	NA	TRBJ1-4	TRBV7-9	TGTGCCAGCAGCTTAGCGGAGAATGAAAAACTGTTTTTT	CASSLAENEKLFF
NA	NA	TRBJ2-1	TRBV21-1	TGTGCCAGCAGCCGCTGGCCGAGGCCCTACAATGAGCAGTTCTTC	CASSRWPRPYNEQFF
once	TRBD2	TRBJ2-7	TRBV15	TGTGCCACCAGCAGAGATCGGGCTAGCGGGCTCCCCTACGAGCAGTACTTC	CATSRDRASGLPYEQYF
NA	TRBD2	TRBJ2-1	TRBV4-1	TGCGCCAGCAGCCAGCCCGGGACTAGCGGGGAGCAGTTCTTC	CASSQPGTSGEQFF
NA	NA	TRBJ2-1	TRBV27	TGTGCCAGCAGTTGGGTCGGAGGGGAGTGGGAGCAGTTCTTC	CASSWVGGEWEQFF
NA	NA	TRBJ2-2	TRBV19	TGTGCCAGTAGTAACTGGGAGACGAGCCCCGGGGAGCTGTTTTTT	CASSNWETSPGELFF
NA	NA	TRBJ2-1	TRBV7-6	TGTGCCAGCAGCTTGCCGGGAGCTAGTAACAATGAGCAGTTCTTC	CASSLPGASNNEQFF
NA	NA	TRBJ2-3	TRBV9	TGTGCCAGCAGCGTTGATTGGGGGGGCACAGATACGCAGTATTTT	CASSVDWGGTDTQYF
NA	NA	TRBJ1-5	TRBV27	TGTGCCAGCAGTTGGGGGGCTGGCAATCAGCCCCAGCATTTT	CASSWGAGNQPQHF
NA	TRBD2	TRBJ2-2	TRBV6-5	TGTGCCAGCAGTTCACTAGCGGGCCACAACACCGGGGAGCTGTTTTTT	CASSSLAGHNTGELFF
many	NA	TRBJ2-7	TRBV14	TGTGCCAGCAGCCCGGGACCCCACTACGAGCAGTACTTC	CASSPGPHYEQYF
NA	NA	TRBJ2-1	TRBV2	TGTGCCAGCAGTGAGGAAGGTGCGGAGCAGTTCTTC	CASSEEGAEQFF
NA	NA	TRBJ2-7	TRBV27	TGTGCCAGCAGTTTTGTGGCCGGTTCCTACGAGCAGTACTTC	CASSFVAGSYEQYF
NA	TRBD1	TRBJ2-7	TRBV30	TGTGCCTGGAGTGTTCTTAAGGGGGCTTACGAGCAGTACTTC	CAWSVLKGAYEQYF
NA	TRBD2	TRBJ2-5	TRBV2	TGTGCCAGCAGTCCCAGGACTAGCCAACCATTCCCTGAGACCCAGTACTTC	CASSPRTSQPFPETQYF
NA	TRBD2	TRBJ2-7	TRBV28	TGTGCCAGCAGTTTAGTACTAGCGGGAGTCAGCTACGAGCAGTACTTC	CASSLVLAGVSYEQYF
NA	TRBD2	TRBJ2-2	TRBV27	TGTGCCAGCAGTTTCGGGACTAGCGATACCGGGGAGCTGTTTTTT	CASSFGTSDTGELFF